This is a list of T cell receptor beta chains from one sample in a study of blood T cells in healthy people across ages. TCRdb re-called the 5' RACE reads with MiXCR, one entry per CDR3 protein. Here the sample spans about 1.8 million distinct CDR3 sequences, approximately 50% being singletons. Sequenced material: blood. Receptors originate from a woman aged 35 to 49 in good health. The CDR3 runs from the conserved cysteine through the conserved F or W. The D gene is left open where the match is weak. Size is omitted from some rows. Given values are once, few, many or a class for expanded clones.

>.|TRBJ2-5|TRBV5-1|few
CASSPGRAGRETQYF
TGCGCCAGCAGCCCGGGACGAGCTGGAAGGGAGACCCAGTACTTC
>TRBD1|TRBJ2-7|TRBV5-1|.
CASSLEEGTANYEQYF
TGCGCCAGCAGCTTGGAAGAGGGGACAGCGAACTACGAGCAGTACTTC
>.|TRBJ2-7|TRBV6-6|.
CASSYNWAYEQYF
TGTGCCAGCAGTTACAATTGGGCCTACGAGCAGTACTTC
>.|TRBJ2-3|TRBV24-1|.
CATGGEFTDTQYF
TGTGCCACCGGCGGGGAGTTCACAGATACGCAGTATTTT
>TRBD1|TRBJ2-7|TRBV10-3|.
CAISDLGQGTYEQYF
TGTGCCATCAGTGACTTGGGACAGGGAACCTACGAGCAGTACTTC
>.|TRBJ2-3|TRBV6-1|.
CASSLTWTDTQYF
TGTGCCAGCAGCCTCACGTGGACAGATACGCAGTATTTT
>.|TRBJ2-5|TRBV20-1|many
CSALIHEGGWETQYF
TGCAGTGCTCTAATCCACGAGGGGGGTTGGGAGACCCAGTACTTC
>TRBD1|TRBJ2-6|TRBV20-1|.
CSASPKGASGANVLTF
TGCAGTGCTAGCCCCAAGGGGGCCTCTGGGGCCAACGTCCTGACTTTC
>.|TRBJ2-1|TRBV4-3|few
CASSQELEGRDNEQFF
TGCGCCAGCAGCCAAGAATTAGAGGGGAGAGACAATGAGCAGTTCTTC
>TRBD1|TRBJ2-1|TRBV20-1|few
CSADYRGSSNEQFF
TGCAGTGCTGACTACAGGGGGTCCAGCAATGAGCAGTTCTTC
>TRBD1|TRBJ2-7|TRBV10-3|.
CATGTGTYEQYF
TGTGCCACAGGGACAGGTACCTACGAGCAGTACTTC
>TRBD1|TRBJ2-3|TRBV12-3/TRBV12-4|few
CASSRQGRRSDTQYF
TGTGCCAGCAGTCGACAGGGGCGAAGGTCAGATACGCAGTATTTT
>TRBD1|TRBJ2-7|TRBV6-6|.
CASTVDRGSSYEQYF
TGTGCCAGCACGGTAGACAGGGGGAGCTCCTACGAGCAGTACTTC
>.|TRBJ2-1|TRBV24-1|.
CATSDSGPTYNEQFF
TGTGCCACCAGTGACTCAGGGCCCACCTACAATGAGCAGTTCTTC
>.|TRBJ1-4|TRBV7-2|.
CASSLVQGINEKLFF
TGTGCCAGCAGCCTAGTTCAGGGGATCAATGAAAAACTGTTTTTT
>TRBD1|TRBJ1-1|TRBV5-1|.
CASSRRGGAEAFF
TGCGCCAGCAGTCGACGAGGGGGCGCTGAAGCTTTCTTT
>TRBD2|TRBJ2-1|TRBV6-4|.
CPLRLAGEDEQFF
TGTCCACTAAGACTAGCGGGTGAGGATGAGCAGTTCTTC
>TRBD1|TRBJ2-5|TRBV5-6|.
CASSFSGGAFSQETQYF
TGTGCCAGCAGCTTCTCAGGGGGAGCATTTTCCCAAGAGACCCAGTACTTC
>.|TRBJ2-1|TRBV4-3|few
CASSQDRASSYNEQFF
TGCGCCAGCAGCCAAGACAGGGCAAGCTCCTACAATGAGCAGTTCTTC
>TRBD1|TRBJ1-5|TRBV9|once
CASSGGQGRSLPQHF
TGTGCCAGCAGCGGAGGACAGGGAAGGTCCCTGCCCCAGCATTTT
>TRBD2|TRBJ2-1|TRBV28|.
CASRKSGGNNEQFF
TGTGCCAGCAGAAAGAGCGGGGGAAACAATGAGCAGTTCTTC
>TRBD1|TRBJ2-7|TRBV4-1|few
CASSQGPTGTGPPYEQYF
TGCGCCAGCAGCCAGGGCCCTACGGGGACAGGGCCACCCTACGAGCAGTACTTC
>TRBD1|TRBJ2-3|TRBV11-1|few
CASSLNPSKMRQGPTREYTDTQYF
TGTGCCAGCAGCTTAAATCCATCCAAGATGAGACAGGGGCCAACCAGAGAATACACAGATACGCAGTATTTT
>TRBD2|TRBJ2-4|TRBV9|few
CASSVHSGGKNIQYF
TGTGCCAGCAGTGTACATAGCGGGGGAAAAAACATTCAGTACTTC
>.|TRBJ2-6|TRBV7-3|.
CASSPRGQFSSGANVLTF
TGTGCCAGCAGCCCCCGAGGACAGTTTTCCTCTGGGGCCAACGTCCTGACTTTC
>.|TRBJ2-5|TRBV27|few
CASSLLGTPQETQYF
TGTGCCAGCAGTTTACTCGGGACACCACAAGAGACCCAGTACTTC
>.|TRBJ2-1|TRBV9|.
CASSVQATVAYNEQFF
TGTGCCAGCAGCGTACAGGCAACCGTGGCATACAATGAGCAGTTCTTC
>.|TRBJ1-2|TRBV20-1|.
CSARRVNGYTF
TGCAGTGCTAGAAGGGTTAATGGCTACACCTTC
>.|TRBJ1-5|TRBV7-2|.
CASSLVGTTNQPQHF
TGTGCCAGCAGCTTAGTCGGGACAACCAATCAGCCCCAGCATTTT
>.|TRBJ2-1|TRBV7-6|.
CASSLFGDRVSYNEQFF
TGTGCCAGCAGCTTATTCGGTGACAGAGTCTCCTACAATGAGCAGTTCTTC
>.|TRBJ2-2|TRBV4-2|.
CASRGSGKGGELFF
TGTGCCAGCCGCGGTTCAGGGAAGGGCGGGGAGCTGTTTTTT
>.|TRBJ2-7|TRBV24-1|once
CATLGGSYNEQYF
TGTGCCACCTTAGGAGGCTCCTACAATGAGCAGTACTTC
>TRBD1|TRBJ1-2|TRBV6-2/TRBV6-3|.
CASSPRPGQHNYGYTF
TGTGCCAGCAGTCCCCGTCCGGGACAGCATAACTATGGCTACACCTTC
>.|TRBJ1-6|TRBV7-2|few
CASSLDDPPLHF
TGTGCCAGCAGCTTAGATGATCCCCCCCTCCACTTT
>.|TRBJ2-7|TRBV7-2|.
CASSLVFREQYF
TGTGCCAGCAGCTTAGTTTTTCGCGAGCAGTACTTC
>.|TRBJ2-1|TRBV27|.
CASSRGSFPYNEQFF
TGTGCCAGCTCGAGGGGATCGTTCCCCTACAATGAGCAGTTCTTC
>.|TRBJ2-3|TRBV29-1|.
CSVEGGLPSSTDTQYF
TGCAGCGTTGAAGGCGGACTGCCCTCTAGCACAGATACGCAGTATTTT
>.|TRBJ2-3|TRBV5-5|.
CASRRVGGESTDTQYF
TGTGCCAGCCGCCGGGTGGGGGGCGAAAGCACAGATACGCAGTATTTT
>.|TRBJ2-7|TRBV12-3/TRBV12-4|once
CASSPGVHEQYF
TGTGCCAGCAGCCCGGGCGTCCACGAGCAGTACTTC
>.|TRBJ2-1|TRBV20-1|few
CSARRVNNEQFF
TGCAGTGCTCGACGGGTAAACAATGAGCAGTTCTTC
>.|TRBJ2-3|TRBV6-6|few
CASSRREDTDTQYF
TGTGCCAGCAGTCGAAGGGAGGACACAGATACGCAGTATTTT